The clone carrying this TCR beta chain was picked up one time. As yet, its antigen is unknown. The authors ran a second PCR of about 6 to 12 cycles using a sample-barcoded 5' primer and a J-beta primer mix. Per-sample output comprised a minimum of 2.5 million paired-end reads containing CDR3. TCRdb reprocessed the 5' RACE reads via MiXCR and lists one record per CDR3 protein. The repertoire includes some 1.5 million distinct CDR3 sequences, approximately 43% of them detected once, and around 4% sits in the top ten. This sample is drawn from a study of blood T cells in healthy people across ages. Study conclusions and caveats: Greater diversity and more naive CD4+ cells were seen in long-lived donors than in aged donors. TCR beta diversity, measured per million T cells, fell in a roughly linear way with age.

The V gene lost 7 bases and the J gene lost 2 bases, with 15 bases spanning the gap. Germline V gives CDR1 MNHEY, CDR2 SMNVEV (reference sequence). This CDR3 spans 14 amino acids. The receptor comes from a woman between 18 and 29 years old in good health. The chain recombines TRBV27 with TRBJ2-7; a weak D match, TRBD1 (6 bases). Sequenced: blood. CDR3 residues: CASNPGHTPYEQYF. In DNA, the CDR3 is TGTGCCAGCAATCCGGGACACACCCCCTACGAGCAGTACTTC.